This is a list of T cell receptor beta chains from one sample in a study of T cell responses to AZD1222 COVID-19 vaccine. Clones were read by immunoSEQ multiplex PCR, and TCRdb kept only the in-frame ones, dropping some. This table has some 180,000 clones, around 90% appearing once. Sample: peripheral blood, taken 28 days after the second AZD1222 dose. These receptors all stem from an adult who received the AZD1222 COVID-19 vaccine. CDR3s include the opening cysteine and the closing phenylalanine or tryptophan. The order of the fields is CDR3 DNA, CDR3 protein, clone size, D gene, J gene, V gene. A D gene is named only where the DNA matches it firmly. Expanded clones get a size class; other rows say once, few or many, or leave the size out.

TGTGCCAGCAGGGAAAGGGATAACCAAGTTCCCGGGGAGCTGTTTTTT	CASRERDNQVPGELFF	.	.	TRBJ2-2	TRBV2
TGTGCCAGCAGCACCATTCCAACTGGAAACACCATATATTTT	CASSTIPTGNTIYF	.	.	TRBJ1-3	TRBV27
TGTGCCAGCAGCTTGAGTTTGCGGACAGGGGGCCTTGTGGGAACTGAAGCTTTCTTT	CASSLSLRTGGLVGTEAFF	.	TRBD1	TRBJ1-1	TRBV5-6
TGCGCCAGCAGCGAACACAAGAACACTGAAGCTTTCTTT	CASSEHKNTEAFF	.	.	TRBJ1-1	TRBV4-1
TGTGCCAGCAGCTGGATAGACACCGGGGAGCTGTTTTTT	CASSWIDTGELFF	.	.	TRBJ2-2	TRBV11-2
TGTGCCAGCAGCCGCCTTGGGGCCTCTAATGAAAAACTGTTTTTT	CASSRLGASNEKLFF	.	.	TRBJ1-4	TRBV5-6
TGTGCCAGCAGCTTGTACTCGGGACAGGGGAGCGAGCAGTACTTC	CASSLYSGQGSEQYF	.	TRBD1	TRBJ2-7	TRBV7-2
TGCGCCAGCAGCTTGAATTTCAGGGGCCAGCCCCAGCATTTT	CASSLNFRGQPQHF	few	.	TRBJ1-5	TRBV5-1
TGTGCCAGCAGCTTTAAAAAGTCTCAGCCCCAGCATTTT	CASSFKKSQPQHF	.	.	TRBJ1-5	TRBV7-2
TGTGCTAGTGGTTTGGGACAGCTTAAGGACCTCTATGGCTACACCTTC	CASGLGQLKDLYGYTF	.	.	TRBJ1-2	TRBV12-5
TGTGCCAGCAGTGGGGGAAAGAATCAGCCCCAGCATTTT	CASSGGKNQPQHF	.	.	TRBJ1-5	TRBV25-1
TGTGCCACCAGCAGAGAGATGAGATACAATGAGCAGTTCTTC	CATSREMRYNEQFF	.	.	TRBJ2-1	TRBV15
TGTGCCAGCAGCGTCCTTAACTATGGCTACACCTTC	CASSVLNYGYTF	.	.	TRBJ1-2	TRBV3-1/TRBV3-2
TGTGCCAGTAACCCGGACAGTGGCAATCAGCCCCAGCATTTT	CASNPDSGNQPQHF	.	.	TRBJ1-5	TRBV19
TGTGCCAGTAGTATAGGAGCGGGGGACAATGAGCAGTTCTTC	CASSIGAGDNEQFF	.	TRBD2	TRBJ2-1	TRBV19
TGTGCCAGCAGCTTATCAGGTCAGGGGGCGGGAGAGCAGTACTTC	CASSLSGQGAGEQYF	.	TRBD1	TRBJ2-7	TRBV11-2
TGTGCCAGCAGTGAAGCGCCGGGGGACAGGGAGAACACTGAAGCTTTCTTT	CASSEAPGDRENTEAFF	medium-sized	TRBD1	TRBJ1-1	TRBV2
TGCGCCAGCAGTGAGTCGTCGCGGGGGATAGTCTACGAGCAGTACTTC	CASSESSRGIVYEQYF	.	TRBD2	TRBJ2-7	TRBV10-2
TGTGCCAGCAGTTTAACAGGTCGGACCTATAATTCACCCCTCCACTTT	CASSLTGRTYNSPLHF	.	.	TRBJ1-6	TRBV27
TGTGCCAGCAGCTTAGGTTCGGGGAATGAGCAGTTCTTC	CASSLGSGNEQFF	.	.	TRBJ2-1	TRBV7-2
TGTGCCAGTAGTACTTGGACGTATGACGAGCAGTACTTC	CASSTWTYDEQYF	.	.	TRBJ2-7	TRBV19
TGTGCCAGTAGTTCCCGACAGGGGGGCTCCTACGAGCAGTACTTC	CASSSRQGGSYEQYF	.	TRBD1	TRBJ2-7	TRBV19
TGTGCCAGCAGTTACCTCGGGACAGAGGAGGGCAATGAGCAGTTCTTC	CASSYLGTEEGNEQFF	.	.	TRBJ2-1	TRBV6-5
TGTGCCAGCAGCCAAGAACTGAATCAGCCCCAGCATTTT	CASSQELNQPQHF	.	.	TRBJ1-5	TRBV6-5
TGTGCCAGCAGCCTAAACTCGGGACAGCCTTTGGGGGGCTACACCTTC	CASSLNSGQPLGGYTF	.	TRBD1	TRBJ1-2	TRBV5-8
TGTGCCAGCAGCCAAGGGATGGCAGCTTTCTTT	CASSQGMAAFF	.	.	TRBJ1-1	TRBV3-1/TRBV3-2
TGTGCCAGCAGCCGCACAGGGGGAACCACTGAAGCTTTCTTT	CASSRTGGTTEAFF	few	TRBD1	TRBJ1-1	TRBV5-6
TGCAGCGTTGAAGGACAGGGAGGTTACGAGCAGTACTTC	CSVEGQGGYEQYF	.	.	TRBJ2-7	TRBV29-1
TGTGCCAGCTCACCACAGGGGTCGAGCAATCAGCCCCAGCATTTT	CASSPQGSSNQPQHF	.	.	TRBJ1-5	TRBV18
TGTGCCAGCAGCTTGGTTCCGAACACTGAAGCTTTCTTT	CASSLVPNTEAFF	.	.	TRBJ1-1	TRBV5-4
TGTGCCAGCAGCTTGATAGGGACAGCAAGTATGAACACTGAAGCTTTCTTT	CASSLIGTASMNTEAFF	once	TRBD1	TRBJ1-1	TRBV5-6
TGTGCCAGCAGCCGCACCTCCTCCGGGACAGGACTATTCCTCGGGAACACCATATATTTT	CASSRTSSGTGLFLGNTIYF	.	TRBD1	TRBJ1-3	TRBV3-1/TRBV3-2
TGTGCCAGCTCCCAGGCCGGGACAGGGGCCGAGCAGTACTTC	CASSQAGTGAEQYF	.	TRBD1	TRBJ2-7	TRBV18
TGTGCCAGCAGTTTTCCCCAGCGGGGGGCCTCTGGGGCCAACGTCCTGACTTTC	CASSFPQRGASGANVLTF	few	TRBD2	TRBJ2-6	TRBV6-2/TRBV6-3
TGCGCCAGCAGCTTAATAAATTACCTGACAGGTTCGGCTGGAAACACCATATATTTT	CASSLINYLTGSAGNTIYF	.	.	TRBJ1-3	TRBV5-1
TGTGCCTGGAGCGTCGGACAGGGGGCATCGGGAGCTTTCTTT	CAWSVGQGASGAFF	.	TRBD1	TRBJ1-1	TRBV30
TGTGCCAGCAGCACCTCTAGCGTTATTGGCACAGATACGCAGTATTTT	CASSTSSVIGTDTQYF	.	.	TRBJ2-3	TRBV7-6
TGTGCCAGCAAACGGGGCCTAACTGAGCAGTACTTC	CASKRGLTEQYF	.	.	TRBJ2-7	TRBV5-4
TGTGCCAGCAGCCACACCCTTGAGGCTACATACAATGAGCAGTTCTTC	CASSHTLEATYNEQFF	.	.	TRBJ2-1	TRBV4-2
TGTGCCAGCAGTTACCCACGGGGAGAGCAGTACTTC	CASSYPRGEQYF	.	.	TRBJ2-7	TRBV6-2/TRBV6-3
TGTGCCAGCAGCTTAGAGCAGGGAATTCAGCCCCAGCATTTT	CASSLEQGIQPQHF	.	.	TRBJ1-5	TRBV7-2
TGTGCCAGCAGTGAAGGGTTCCTACGGGGGACCCAGTACTTC	CASSEGFLRGTQYF	.	.	TRBJ2-5	TRBV6-1
TGTGCCAGTAGTATCGGTAGCGGGGGTCCCTACGAGCAGTACTTC	CASSIGSGGPYEQYF	.	TRBD2	TRBJ2-7	TRBV19